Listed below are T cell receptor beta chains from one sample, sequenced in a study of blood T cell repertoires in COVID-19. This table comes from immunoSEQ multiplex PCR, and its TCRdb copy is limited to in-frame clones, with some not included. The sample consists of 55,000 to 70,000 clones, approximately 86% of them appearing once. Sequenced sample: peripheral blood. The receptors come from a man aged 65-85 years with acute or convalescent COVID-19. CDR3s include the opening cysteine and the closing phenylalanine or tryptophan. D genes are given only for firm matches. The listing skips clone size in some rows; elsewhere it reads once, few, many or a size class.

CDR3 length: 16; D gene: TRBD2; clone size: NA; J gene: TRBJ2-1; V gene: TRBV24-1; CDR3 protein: CATSDPVLAGGNEQFF; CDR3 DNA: TGTGCCACCAGTGATCCCGTTCTAGCGGGGGGGAATGAGCAGTTCTTC
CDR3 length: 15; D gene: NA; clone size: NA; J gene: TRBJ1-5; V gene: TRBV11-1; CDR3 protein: CASSLNGRSNQPQHF; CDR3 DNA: TGTGCCAGCAGCTTAAACGGGAGGAGCAATCAGCCCCAGCATTTT
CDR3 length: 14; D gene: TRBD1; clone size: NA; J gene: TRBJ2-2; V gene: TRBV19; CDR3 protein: CASVRGQGAGELFF; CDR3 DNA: TGTGCCAGCGTAAGGGGACAGGGGGCCGGGGAGCTGTTTTTT
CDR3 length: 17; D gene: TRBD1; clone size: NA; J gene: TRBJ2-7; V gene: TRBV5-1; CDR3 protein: CASSRTGTALISYEQYF; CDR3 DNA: TGCGCCAGCAGCCGAACCGGGACAGCTCTCATCTCCTACGAGCAGTACTTC
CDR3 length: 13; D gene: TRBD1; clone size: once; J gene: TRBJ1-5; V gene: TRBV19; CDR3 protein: CASSKQGPGPQHF; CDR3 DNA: TGTGCCAGTAGTAAACAGGGGCCTGGGCCCCAGCATTTT
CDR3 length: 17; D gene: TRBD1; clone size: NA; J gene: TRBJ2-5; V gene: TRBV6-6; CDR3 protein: CASSRFNRDRGQETQYF; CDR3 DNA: TGTGCCAGCAGTAGATTCAACCGGGACAGGGGCCAAGAGACCCAGTACTTC
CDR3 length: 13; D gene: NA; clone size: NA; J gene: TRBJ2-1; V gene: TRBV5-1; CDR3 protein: CASNLGSYNEQFF; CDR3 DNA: TGCGCCAGCAATCTAGGCTCTTACAATGAGCAGTTCTTC
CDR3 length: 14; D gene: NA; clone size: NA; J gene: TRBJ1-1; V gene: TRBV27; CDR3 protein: CASSPWTANTEAFF; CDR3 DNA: TGTGCCAGCAGTCCGTGGACAGCGAACACTGAAGCTTTCTTT
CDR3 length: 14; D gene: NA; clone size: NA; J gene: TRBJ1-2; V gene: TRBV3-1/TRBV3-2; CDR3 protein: CASSQGDTGYGYTF; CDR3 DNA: TGTGCCAGCAGCCAAGGGGACACCGGCTATGGCTACACCTTC
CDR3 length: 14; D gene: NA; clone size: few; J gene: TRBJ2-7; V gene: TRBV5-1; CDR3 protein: CASSLPNPGYEQYF; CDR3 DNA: TGCGCCAGCAGCTTGCCCAACCCGGGCTACGAGCAGTACTTC
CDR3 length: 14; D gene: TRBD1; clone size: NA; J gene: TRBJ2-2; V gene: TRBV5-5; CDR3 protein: CASDRGWDTGELFF; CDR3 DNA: TGTGCCAGCGACAGGGGGTGGGACACCGGGGAGCTGTTTTTT
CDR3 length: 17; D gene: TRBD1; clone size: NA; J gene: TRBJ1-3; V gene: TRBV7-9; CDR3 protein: CASSPGQGESSGNTIYF; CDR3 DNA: TGTGCCAGCAGCCCTGGACAGGGGGAGAGCTCTGGAAACACCATATATTTT
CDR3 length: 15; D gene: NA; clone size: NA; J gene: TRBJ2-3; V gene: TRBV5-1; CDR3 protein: CASSLPTGSTDTQYF; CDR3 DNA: TGCGCCAGCAGCTTGCCGACAGGTAGCACAGATACGCAGTATTTT
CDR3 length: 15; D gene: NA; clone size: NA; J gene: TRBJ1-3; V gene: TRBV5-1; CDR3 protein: CASSSQVDSGNTIYF; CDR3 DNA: TGCGCCAGCAGCTCGCAGGTTGACTCTGGAAACACCATATATTTT
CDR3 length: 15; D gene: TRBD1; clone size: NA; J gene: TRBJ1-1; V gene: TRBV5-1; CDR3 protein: CASSLEGTGRTEAFF; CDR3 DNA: TGCGCCAGCAGCTTGGAAGGGACAGGGAGGACTGAAGCTTTCTTT
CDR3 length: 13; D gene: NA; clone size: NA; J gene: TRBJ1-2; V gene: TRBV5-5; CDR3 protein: CASSPWTLYGYTF; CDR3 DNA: TGTGCCAGCAGCCCATGGACACTCTATGGCTACACCTTC
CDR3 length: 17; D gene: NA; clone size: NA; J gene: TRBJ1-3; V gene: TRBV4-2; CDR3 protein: CASSQGPGSSSGNTIYF; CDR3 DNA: TGTGCCAGCAGCCAAGGGCCAGGGTCCAGCTCTGGAAACACCATATATTTT
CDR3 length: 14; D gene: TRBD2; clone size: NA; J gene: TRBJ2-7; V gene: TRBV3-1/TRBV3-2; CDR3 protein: CASSRLAGNYEQYF; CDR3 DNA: TGTGCCAGCAGCCGCTTAGCGGGAAACTACGAGCAGTACTTC
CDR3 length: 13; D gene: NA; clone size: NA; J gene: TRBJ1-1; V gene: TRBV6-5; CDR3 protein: CASNTGFNTEAFF; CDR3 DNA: TGTGCCAGCAACACAGGGTTCAACACTGAAGCTTTCTTT
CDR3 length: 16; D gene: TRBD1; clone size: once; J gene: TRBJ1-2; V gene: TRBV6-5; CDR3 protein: CASSLPSGQGAGGYTF; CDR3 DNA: TGTGCCAGCAGTTTACCGTCGGGACAGGGGGCAGGTGGCTACACCTTC
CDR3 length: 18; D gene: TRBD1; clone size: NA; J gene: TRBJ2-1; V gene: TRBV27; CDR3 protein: CASRGTGYAATSSNEQFF; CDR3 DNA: TGTGCCAGTCGGGGGACAGGGTATGCGGCGACCTCATCGAATGAGCAGTTCTTC
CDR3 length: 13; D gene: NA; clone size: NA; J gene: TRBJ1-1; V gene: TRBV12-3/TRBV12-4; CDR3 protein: CASSFWQNTEAFF; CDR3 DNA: TGTGCCAGCAGTTTTTGGCAGAACACTGAAGCTTTCTTT
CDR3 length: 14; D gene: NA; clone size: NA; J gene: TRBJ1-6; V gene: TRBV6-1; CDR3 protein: CASSDGSFNSPLHF; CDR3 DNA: TGTGCCAGCAGTGACGGGTCTTTCAATTCACCCCTCCACTTT
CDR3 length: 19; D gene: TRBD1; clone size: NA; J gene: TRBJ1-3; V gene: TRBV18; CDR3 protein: CASSPRNYRGLSSGNTIYF; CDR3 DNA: TGTGCCAGCTCACCACGGAATTACAGGGGGCTAAGCTCTGGAAACACCATATATTTT